This T cell receptor (beta chain) was obtained from a study of blood T cell repertoires in COVID-19. Study overall: Sites across the United States, Italy and Spain contributed samples from acute and convalescent COVID-19. Nucleic acid was either cDNA or gDNA, and it came from T cells, B-cell-depleted T cells, or PBMCs.

Germline CDR1 SGDLS, CDR2 YYNGEE. The J segment lost 0 bases and the V segment lost 0 bases, leaving 8 bases of the junction unmatched. This CDR3 has 19 residues. Authors' data handling: From reference gene primer amplification, estimates of nucleated cell counts were derived. The table came from immunoSEQ multiplex PCR; TCRdb's copy has only in-frame clones and leaves some out. Clone size and V and J calls were adopted from that table, with D and trimming inferred from the DNA. This table has hundreds of thousands of clones, 91% appearing once. The clonotype originates from a woman younger than 30 who had recovered from COVID-19. The material sequenced was peripheral blood. The chain is built from TRBV9 and TRBJ2-1; 11 nucleotides agree with TRBD2. CDR3 nucleotide sequence: TGTGCCAGCAGCGTAGGCCCTAGCGGGAGGCCCAGCTCCTACAATGAGCAGTTCTTC. This translates into CASSVGPSGRPSSYNEQFF.